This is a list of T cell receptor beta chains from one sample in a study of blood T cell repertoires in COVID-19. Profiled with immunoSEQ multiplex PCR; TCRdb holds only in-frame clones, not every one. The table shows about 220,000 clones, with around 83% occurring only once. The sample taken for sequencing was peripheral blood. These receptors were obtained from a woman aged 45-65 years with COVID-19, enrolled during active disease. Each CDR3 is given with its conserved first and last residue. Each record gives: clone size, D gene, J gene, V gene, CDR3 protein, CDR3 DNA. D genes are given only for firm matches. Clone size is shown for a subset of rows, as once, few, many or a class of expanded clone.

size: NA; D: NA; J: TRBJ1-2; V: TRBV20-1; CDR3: CSAGRSYGYTF; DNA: TGCAGTGCCGGTCGGTCCTATGGCTACACCTTC
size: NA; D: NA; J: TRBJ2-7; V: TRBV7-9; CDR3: CASSPPARNEQYF; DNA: TGTGCCAGCAGCCCCCCAGCTAGAAACGAGCAGTACTTC
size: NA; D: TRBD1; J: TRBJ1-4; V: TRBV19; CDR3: CASSTGQGELFF; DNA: TGTGCCAGTAGTACTGGACAGGGAGAACTGTTTTTT
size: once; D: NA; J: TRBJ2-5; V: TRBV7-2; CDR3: CASSLARETQYF; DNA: TGTGCCAGCAGCTTAGCGCGGGAGACCCAGTACTTC
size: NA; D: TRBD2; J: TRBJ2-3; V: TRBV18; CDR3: CASSPLTSGGASTDTQYF; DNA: TGTGCCAGCTCACCACTAACTAGCGGGGGCGCTAGCACAGATACGCAGTATTTT
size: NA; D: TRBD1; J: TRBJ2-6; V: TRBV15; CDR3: CATSRERGTGLSSGANVLTF; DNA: TGTGCCACCAGCAGAGAAAGGGGGACAGGGCTCAGCTCTGGGGCCAACGTCCTGACTTTC
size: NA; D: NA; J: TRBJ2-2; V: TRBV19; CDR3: CASTFKIGWRGNTGELFF; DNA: TGTGCCAGTACCTTCAAGATCGGTTGGCGGGGGAACACCGGGGAGCTGTTTTTT
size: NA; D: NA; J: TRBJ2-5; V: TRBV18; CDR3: CASSPDSSQETQYF; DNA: TGTGCCAGCTCACCGGACAGTTCCCAAGAGACCCAGTACTTC
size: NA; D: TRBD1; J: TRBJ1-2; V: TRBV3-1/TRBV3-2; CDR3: CASSQGTGAVRGYTF; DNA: TGTGCCAGCAGCCAAGGGACAGGGGCAGTTCGGGGCTACACCTTC
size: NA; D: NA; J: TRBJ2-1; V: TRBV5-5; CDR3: CASSLNAGAHPYFNEQFF; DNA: TGTGCCAGCAGCTTAAACGCAGGGGCTCACCCCTACTTCAATGAGCAGTTCTTC
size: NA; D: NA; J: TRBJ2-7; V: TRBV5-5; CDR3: CASSLGGWEQYF; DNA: TGTGCCAGCAGCTTGGGAGGGTGGGAGCAGTACTTC
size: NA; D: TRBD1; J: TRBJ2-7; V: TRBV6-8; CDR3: CASSYDGTGGARQRGYEQYF; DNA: TGTGCCAGCAGTTATGACGGGACAGGGGGCGCCCGGCAAAGGGGATACGAGCAGTACTTC
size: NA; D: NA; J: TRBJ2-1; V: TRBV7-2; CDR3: CASSPRRSGDNEQFF; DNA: TGTGCCAGCAGCCCGCGCCGATCGGGGGACAATGAGCAGTTCTTC
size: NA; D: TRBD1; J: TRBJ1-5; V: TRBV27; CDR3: CASSLQGVSNQPQHF; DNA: TGTGCCAGCAGCCTCCAGGGGGTTAGCAATCAGCCCCAGCATTTT
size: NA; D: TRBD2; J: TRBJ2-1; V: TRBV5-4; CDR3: CASSTGLMEQFF; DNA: TGTGCCAGCAGCACGGGACTAATGGAGCAGTTCTTC
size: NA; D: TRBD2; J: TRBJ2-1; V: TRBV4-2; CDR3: CASSPGDLSGLAGDEQFF; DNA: TGTGCCAGCAGCCCTGGAGACCTGTCGGGACTAGCGGGGGATGAGCAGTTCTTC
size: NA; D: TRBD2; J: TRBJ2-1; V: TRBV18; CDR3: CASSLSGGASYNEQFF; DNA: TGTGCCAGCTCACTTAGCGGGGGGGCATCCTACAATGAGCAGTTCTTC
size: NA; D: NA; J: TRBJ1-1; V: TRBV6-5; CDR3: CASKWGRDTEAFF; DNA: TGTGCCAGCAAATGGGGCCGGGACACTGAAGCTTTCTTT
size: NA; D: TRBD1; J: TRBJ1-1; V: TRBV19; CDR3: CASRTGEWGNTEAFF; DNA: TGTGCCAGTAGGACAGGGGAGTGGGGTAACACTGAAGCTTTCTTT
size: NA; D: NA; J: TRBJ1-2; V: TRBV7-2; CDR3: CASSSNRASGGYTF; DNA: TGTGCCAGCAGCTCAAACAGGGCTTCGGGTGGCTACACCTTC
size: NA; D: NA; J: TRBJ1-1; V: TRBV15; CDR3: CATSSLLGVAFF; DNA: TGTGCCACCAGTTCCCTCTTAGGGGTGGCTTTCTTT
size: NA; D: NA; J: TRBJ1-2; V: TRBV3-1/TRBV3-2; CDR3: CASSQDFGGWRGYTF; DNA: TGTGCCAGCAGCCAAGATTTCGGGGGGTGGCGTGGCTACACCTTC
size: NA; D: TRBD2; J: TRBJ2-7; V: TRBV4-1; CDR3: CANPTSGGCSSYEQYF; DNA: TGCGCCAACCCGACTAGCGGGGGGTGCAGCTCCTACGAGCAGTACTTC
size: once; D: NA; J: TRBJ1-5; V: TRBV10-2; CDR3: CASSEGAGIQPQHF; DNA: TGCGCCAGCAGTGAGGGGGCAGGCATTCAGCCCCAGCATTTT
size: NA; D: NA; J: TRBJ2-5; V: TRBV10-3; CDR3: CAIQAHRGAETQYF; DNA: TGTGCCATCCAGGCCCACCGGGGGGCCGAGACCCAGTACTTC
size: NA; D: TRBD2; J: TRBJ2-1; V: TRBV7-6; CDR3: CASSLGGGLAKTNEQFF; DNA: TGTGCCAGCAGCTTAGGGGGGGGACTAGCGAAGACCAATGAGCAGTTCTTC
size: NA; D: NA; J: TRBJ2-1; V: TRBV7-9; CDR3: CASSSTGDWPYNEQFF; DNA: TGTGCCAGCAGCTCCACCGGGGACTGGCCTTACAATGAGCAGTTCTTC
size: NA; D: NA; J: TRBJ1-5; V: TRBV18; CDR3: CASSPPGGGQPQHF; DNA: TGTGCCAGCTCACCTCCGGGGGGGGGTCAGCCCCAGCATTTT
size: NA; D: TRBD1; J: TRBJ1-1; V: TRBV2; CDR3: CASSYGQGGKGTEAFF; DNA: TGTGCCAGCAGTTATGGACAGGGGGGTAAGGGGACTGAAGCTTTCTTT
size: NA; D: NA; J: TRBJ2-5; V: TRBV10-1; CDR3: CASSEGALQETQYF; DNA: TGCGCCAGCAGTGAGGGGGCCCTTCAAGAGACCCAGTACTTC
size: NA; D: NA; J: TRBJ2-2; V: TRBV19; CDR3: CASSIGIRGARTGELFF; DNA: TGTGCCAGTAGTATTGGTATCAGGGGCGCAAGGACCGGGGAGCTGTTTTTT
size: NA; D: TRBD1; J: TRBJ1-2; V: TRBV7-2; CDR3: CASSFGTGLNYGYTF; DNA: TGTGCCAGCAGCTTTGGGACAGGCCTTAACTATGGCTACACCTTC
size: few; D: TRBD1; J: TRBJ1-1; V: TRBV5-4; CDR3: CASSGNLWDRGTEAFF; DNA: TGTGCCAGCAGTGGAAATTTATGGGACAGGGGGACTGAAGCTTTCTTT
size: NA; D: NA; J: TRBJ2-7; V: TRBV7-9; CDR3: CASSPEGGNEQYF; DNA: TGTGCCAGCAGCCCCGAGGGGGGGAACGAGCAGTACTTC
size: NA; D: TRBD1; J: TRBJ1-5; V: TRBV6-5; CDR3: CASSYSGTGGQPQHF; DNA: TGTGCCAGCAGTTACTCTGGGACAGGGGGCCAGCCCCAGCATTTT
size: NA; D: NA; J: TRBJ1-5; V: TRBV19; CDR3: CASSMRRTDYNQPQHF; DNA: TGTGCCAGTAGTATGCGGAGGACAGACTACAATCAGCCCCAGCATTTT
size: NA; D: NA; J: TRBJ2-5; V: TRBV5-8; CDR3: CASSTGLTQETQYF; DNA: TGTGCCAGCAGCACGGGACTGACCCAAGAGACCCAGTACTTC